Given below is one TCR beta chain in context. These data come from a study of T cells after posttransplantation cyclophosphamide. Controls had myeloablative marrow grafts with methotrexate and calcineurin inhibitor, sampled at 1 year. Generated by immunoSEQ multiplex PCR, the TCRdb table keeps only in-frame clones and is missing some. Counted here are about 15,000 clones, over 75% occurring once; the ten biggest clones make up 3.5%. V dropped 3 bases and J dropped 3; count of bases not matched to a gene: 7. Germline loops: CDR1 KGHSH, CDR2 LQKENI. This CDR3 has 15 amino acids. Sequences were derived from PBMCs, sampled after an allogeneic stem cell transplant with a calcineurin inhibitor and methotrexate. The TCR comes from a male patient aged 50 to 60 who received an allogeneic stem cell transplant from an unrelated donor, was CMV-positive, and had chronic GVHD only. Part of the T cell pool may stem from the graft donor. This chain joins TRBV18 and TRBJ1-1; the match to TRBD1 covers 7 bases. The CDR3 protein is CASSPVVRGDTEAFF. The CDR3 coding sequence is TGTGCCAGCTCACCTGTGGTCAGGGGGGACACTGAAGCTTTCTTT.